Given below is one T cell receptor beta chain in context. Its target is unknown. This specimen comes from a study of early T cells in non-severe SARS-CoV-2 infection. Study information: Investigators sequenced bulk RNA drawn from unsorted whole blood, and chains remained unpaired. Study-wide results and caveats: The study's VDJdb matching favored anti-spike CD8 responses and missed private and CD4 specificities.

In the library, individual cDNA molecules carried attached unique molecular identifiers. TCRdb passed the 5' RACE reads through MiXCR, listing each CDR3 protein once. This table has tens of thousands of distinct CDR3 sequences, around 6.6% appearing once. The receptor's source is an adult who was a healthcare worker with PCR-confirmed SARS-CoV-2 infection or an uninfected control (not recorded which). The sample in question was whole blood, obtained at baseline.

The CDR3 DNA sequence: TGTGCCAGCAGCCTCGACTACTACGAGCAGTACTTC. Encoded protein: CASSLDYYEQYF. The chain employs TRBV5-4 and TRBJ2-7, with D perhaps TRBD2 (5 bases). V was trimmed by 4 bases and J by 3 bases, leaving 8 bases between them. Germline V lookup: CDR1 SGHNT, CDR2 YYREEE (reference sequence). The CDR3 loop spans 12 amino acids.